These 20 T cell receptor beta chains came from one sample sequenced in a study of T-cell reconstitution after alpha-beta-depleted transplantation in children. TCRbeta library preparation incorporated unique molecular identifiers. From the PCR reads, TCRdb called clonotypes with MiXCR, one entry per CDR3 protein. Among about 240,000 distinct CDR3 sequences listed, roughly 24% were seen once. Sequencing used PBMCs, obtained before TCRalphabeta/CD19-depleted stem cell transplant. All receptors come from a girl aged 2 to 10 with Fanconi anemia, due to receive a stem cell transplant.

In its sample, this clonotype was seen a few times. The chain has TRBV29-1 and TRBJ1-1; D perhaps matches TRBD1 (5 bases). The CDR3 has 13 amino acids. CDR1 and CDR2 (germline): SQVTM, ANQGSEA. V lost 6 bases, J lost 1 base, and 12 bases lay in between. The CDR3 DNA is TGCAGCGTGAGAGGACACCAGAACACTGAAGCTTTCTTT. Translating it yields CSVRGHQNTEAFF.

The sample holds a few counts of this clonotype. This sequence joins TRBV7-9 and TRBJ1-4; maybe TRBD1 (5 bases). Germline-derived CDR1 and CDR2 are SEHNR and FQNEAQ (reference sequence). V lost 8 bases to trimming and J lost 5 bases, with 12 bases between them. The CDR3 spans 13 residues. The CDR3 region is CASSNAGNEKLFF. CDR3 coding DNA: TGTGCCAGCTCGAACGCAGGGAATGAAAAACTGTTTTTT.

This clonotype was observed at least ten times. The chain links TRBV29-1 to TRBJ2-2, with D possibly being TRBD1 (6 bases). Trimming took off 5 bases at V and 4 bases at J, with 11 bases between the two ends. The CDR3 covers 13 residues. Germline values: CDR1 SQVTM, CDR2 ANQGSEA. CDR3 DNA: TGCAGCGTTTCCAGGGGTTTCACCGGGGAGCTGTTTTTT. Translation gives CSVSRGFTGELFF.

This clonotype came up a few times. This chain links TRBV28 with TRBJ2-7; TRBD1 might be the D (6 bases). The CDR3 length is 18 residues. The V gene's germline CDR1 is MDHEN and CDR2 SYDVKM. V was cut by 8 bases and J by 3 bases, with 29 bases left in between. CDR3 region: CASETRQVSPFTDYEQYF. CDR3 nucleotides: TGTGCCAGCGAGACAAGACAGGTTAGCCCCTTTACTGACTACGAGCAGTACTTC.

A few counts support this clonotype. The CDR3 protein is CSVLGSGKEGYGYTF. As DNA, the CDR3 is TGCAGCGTTCTTGGCAGTGGTAAGGAGGGCTATGGCTACACCTTC. The chain recombines TRBV29-1 with TRBJ1-2, with D uncertain. V was cut by 5 bases and J by 4 bases, with 20 bases left in between. This CDR3 contains 15 residues. Germline V CDR1 and CDR2: SQVTM, ANQGSEA.

The chain links TRBV23-1 to TRBJ1-1, with D tentatively TRBD1 (5 bases). TRBV23-1 is an ORF, and what it does is uncertain. V lost 6 bases and J 7 bases, leaving 12 bases between the germline ends. The CDR3 runs to 12 residues. Here the CDR3 reads CASRRDGVEAFF. For the CDR3, the DNA is TGCGCCAGCAGGCGGGACGGCGTTGAAGCTTTCTTT.

This clonotype has a handful of counts. This chain connects TRBV4-1 to TRBJ2-7; TRBD2 might be the D (6 bases). Trimming left V 3 bases short and J 7 bases short, with 19 bases between. This CDR3 has 15 residues. Germline CDR1 and CDR2: MGHRA and YSYEKL. The CDR3 nucleotides read TGCGCCAGCAGCCAGGCATTGCGGGAAATGGGGGAGCAGTACTTC. Protein: CASSQALREMGEQYF.

The chain couples TRBV5-1 to TRBJ2-5, with D perhaps matching TRBD1 (5 bases). The CDR3 runs to 13 residues. The germline V gene has CDR1 SGHRS and CDR2 YFSETQ. Trimming left V 1 base short and J 4 bases short, with 8 bases between. In DNA form, the CDR3 reads TGCGCCAGCAGCTTGTACGACAGAGAGACCCAGTACTTC. This codes for CASSLYDRETQYF. The variable domain in full, completed from reference TRBV5-1 and TRBJ2-5, reads KAGVTQTPRYLIKTRGQQVTLSCSPISGHRSVSWYQQTPGQGLQFLFEYFSETQRNKGNFPGRFSGRQFSNSRSEMNVSTLELGDSALYLCASSLYDRETQYFGPGTRLLVL.

This clonotype came up a few times. CDR3 residues: CASSYPTSGRDNEQFF. The DNA of the CDR3 is TGTGCCAGCAGTTACCCTACTAGCGGGAGAGATAATGAGCAGTTCTTC. This rearrangement joins TRBV6-5 to TRBJ2-1; 11 nucleotides align to TRBD2. The V gene end was trimmed by 2 bases and the J gene end by 7 bases; junction bases not matched to a gene: 7. CDR3 length: 16 amino acids. In germline, CDR1 is MNHEY, CDR2 SVGAGI.

The chain joins TRBV28 to TRBJ2-3, with D maybe TRBD1 (6 bases). Germline-derived CDR1 and CDR2 are MDHEN and SYDVKM. Trimming took off 6 bases at V and 4 bases at J, with 26 bases between the two ends. This CDR3 region has 18 residues. The CDR3 DNA follows: TGTGCCAGCAGACCAAGGAGAACAGGGTCAAAGGAGTCAGATACGCAGTATTTT. This encodes CASRPRRTGSKESDTQYF.

This chain uses TRBV21-1 with TRBJ2-7. TRBV21-1 is noted as a pseudogene. CDR3 length: 13 amino acids. The CDR3 here is CAISSGISYEQYF. The CDR3 nucleotides read TGTGCCATCAGCTCCGGGATCTCCTACGAGCAGTACTTC.

V gene TRBV6-5 combines with J gene TRBJ2-7; TRBD1 agrees at 9 bases. The germline gives CDR1 MNHEY, CDR2 SVGAGI. Trimming removed 2 bases from V and 2 bases from J; junction bases left unmatched: 16. This CDR3 contains 19 residues. The chain's CDR3 is CASSYATGGPGAFPYEQYF. The CDR3, as DNA: TGTGCCAGCAGTTACGCGACAGGGGGTCCGGGAGCCTTCCCCTACGAGCAGTACTTC.

The V and J genes are TRBV29-1 and TRBJ1-1, with TRBD1 matching over 7 bases. Looked up from germline, CDR1 is SQVTM and CDR2 is ANQGSEA. The ends lost 4 bases at V and 10 bases at J; junction bases unmatched: 6. The CDR3 is 11 residues long. DNA for the CDR3: TGCAGCGTTGCGGGCAGGGGGTTAGCTTTCTTT. Residues: CSVAGRGLAFF.

There are many counts of this clonotype. The J gene is TRBJ2-2, the V gene TRBV20-1; weak D call: TRBD2 (5 bases). The germline V gene encodes CDR1 DFQATT and CDR2 SNEGSKA (reference sequence). The CDR3 length is 16 residues. The V gene lost 1 base and the J gene lost 2 bases, with 14 bases spanning the gap. This chain's CDR3 is CSARVSEGENTGELFF. The DNA of the CDR3 is TGCAGTGCTAGAGTATCCGAGGGAGAAAACACCGGGGAGCTGTTTTTT.

Regarding this clonotype: A much larger clone is a single base away; this may be a read error. This chain connects TRBV12-3 or TRBV12-4 to TRBJ2-3, with 7 bases that match TRBD2. This CDR3 comprises 15 residues. The ends lost 5 bases at V and 5 bases at J; junction bases unmatched: 10. In DNA, the CDR3 is TGTGCCAGCAGTCAAAGCGGGAAGGCCGTAGATACGCAGTATTTT. Translation gives CASSQSGKAVDTQYF.

The V call is TRBV20-1, the J call TRBJ2-7, with D possibly TRBD1 on 6 matching bases. V was pared by 6 bases and J by 5 bases, with 17 bases between. The CDR3 extends over 13 amino acids. Germline CDR1 and CDR2: DFQATT and SNEGSKA (reference sequence). The CDR3, as DNA: TGCAGTGCCCCCTGGTTGAGGGGGAACGAGCAGTACTTC. Its protein is CSAPWLRGNEQYF.

This clonotype has at least ten counts. The chain couples TRBV7-3 to TRBJ2-2; D remains unclear. Trimming stripped 5 bases from V and 3 bases from J, with 7 bases between. CDR1 and CDR2 (germline): SGHTA, FQGTGA. This CDR3 is built from 13 residues. In nucleotides, the CDR3 is TGTGCCAGCAGCACAACCTACACCGGGGAGCTGTTTTTT. As protein: CASSTTYTGELFF.

This clonotype was detected many times. The chain recombines TRBV20-1 with TRBJ2-5; 8 bases align to TRBD1. This CDR3 is 15 amino acids long. Germline lookup yields CDR1 DFQATT and CDR2 SNEGSKA (reference sequence). V lost 5 bases and J lost 4; bases outside the gene matches: 12. In DNA, the CDR3 is TGCAGTGCTGCTCAAGACAGGGGCGTGTTAGAGACCCAGTACTTC. Translation: CSAAQDRGVLETQYF.

This clonotype was counted at least ten times. The V and J genes are TRBV25-1 and TRBJ2-4, with D perhaps matching TRBD2 (5 bases). The germline gives CDR1 MGHDK, CDR2 SYGVNS. There are 17 residues in the CDR3. The ends were cut back, 6 bases at V and 3 bases at J, with 21 bases in the middle. The CDR3 DNA sequence: TGTGCCAGCAGCGATGGTGGAGGTTCTAATGGCAAAAACATTCAGTACTTC. Translating gives CASSDGGGSNGKNIQYF.

The chain couples TRBV7-3 to TRBJ2-5, with D possibly being TRBD2 (6 bases). Trimming removed 1 base at V and 5 bases at J, with 11 bases between. The CDR3 length is 14 residues. Germline CDR1 SGHTA, CDR2 FQGTGA. CDR3 sequence: CASSLNGGEETQYF. The CDR3, as DNA: TGTGCCAGCAGCTTAAACGGGGGAGAGGAGACCCAGTACTTC.